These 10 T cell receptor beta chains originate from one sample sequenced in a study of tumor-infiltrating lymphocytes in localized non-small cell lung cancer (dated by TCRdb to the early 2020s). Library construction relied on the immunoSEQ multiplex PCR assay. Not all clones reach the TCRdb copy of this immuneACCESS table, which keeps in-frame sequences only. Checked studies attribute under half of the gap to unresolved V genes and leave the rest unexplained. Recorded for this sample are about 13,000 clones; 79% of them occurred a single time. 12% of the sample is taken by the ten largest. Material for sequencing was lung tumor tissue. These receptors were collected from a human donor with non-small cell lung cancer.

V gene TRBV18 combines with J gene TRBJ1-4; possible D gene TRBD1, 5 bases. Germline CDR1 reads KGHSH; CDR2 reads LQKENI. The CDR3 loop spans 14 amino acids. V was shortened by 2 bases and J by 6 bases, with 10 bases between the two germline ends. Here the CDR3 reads CASSPGTEDEKLFF. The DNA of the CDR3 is TGTGCCAGCTCACCAGGGACGGAGGATGAAAAACTGTTTTTT.

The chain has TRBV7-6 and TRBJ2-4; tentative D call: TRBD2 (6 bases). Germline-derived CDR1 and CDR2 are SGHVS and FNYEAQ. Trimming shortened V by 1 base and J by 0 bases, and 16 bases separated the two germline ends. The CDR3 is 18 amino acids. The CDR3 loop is CASSLEGASALAKNIQYF. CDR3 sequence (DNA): TGTGCCAGCAGCTTAGAAGGGGCTAGCGCCCTAGCCAAAAACATTCAGTACTTC. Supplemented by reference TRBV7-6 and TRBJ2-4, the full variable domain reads GAGVSQSPRYKVTKRGQDVALRCDPISGHVSLYWYRQALGQGPEFLTYFNYEAQQDKSGLPNDRFSAERPEGSISTLTIQRTEQRDSAMYRCASSLEGASALAKNIQYFGAGTRLSVL.

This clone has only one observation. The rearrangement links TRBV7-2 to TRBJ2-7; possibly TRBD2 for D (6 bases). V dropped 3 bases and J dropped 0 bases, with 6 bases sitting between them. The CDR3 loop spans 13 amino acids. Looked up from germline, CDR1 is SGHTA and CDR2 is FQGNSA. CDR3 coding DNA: TGTGCCAGCAGCTTCGGGAGCTCCTACGAGCAGTACTTC. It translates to CASSFGSSYEQYF.

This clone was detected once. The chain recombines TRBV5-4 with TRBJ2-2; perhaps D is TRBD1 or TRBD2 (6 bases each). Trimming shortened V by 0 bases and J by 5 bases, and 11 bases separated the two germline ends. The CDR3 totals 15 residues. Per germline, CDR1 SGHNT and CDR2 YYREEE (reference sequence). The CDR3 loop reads CASSLDRGQTGELFF. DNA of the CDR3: TGTGCCAGCAGCTTGGACCGGGGGCAAACCGGGGAGCTGTTTTTT.

CDR3 bases: TGTGCCAGCAGCCCGGGACAGGGGGCTACCTTTGAGGAGCTGTTTTTT. It translates to CASSPGQGATFEELFF. The chain is built from TRBV5-4 and TRBJ2-2, with 12 nucleotides matching TRBD1. The CDR3 is made up of 16 amino acids. CDR1 is SGHNT and CDR2 is YYREEE in the germline V gene (reference sequence). V shed 4 bases and J 10 bases; nucleotides not matched to a gene: 11.

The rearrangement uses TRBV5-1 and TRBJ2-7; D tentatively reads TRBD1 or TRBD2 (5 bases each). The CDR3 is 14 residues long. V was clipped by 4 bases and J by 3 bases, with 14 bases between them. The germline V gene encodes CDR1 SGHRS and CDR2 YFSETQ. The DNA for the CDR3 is TGCGCCAGCAGCGGGACCGGGCTTGGCTACGAGCAGTACTTC. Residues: CASSGTGLGYEQYF.

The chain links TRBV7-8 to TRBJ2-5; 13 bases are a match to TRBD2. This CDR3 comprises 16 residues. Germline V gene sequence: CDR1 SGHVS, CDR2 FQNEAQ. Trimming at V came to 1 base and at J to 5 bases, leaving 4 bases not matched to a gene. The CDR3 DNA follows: TGTGCCAGCAGCTTAGGTCAGACTAGCGGGGGGGAGACCCAGTACTTC. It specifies CASSLGQTSGGETQYF.

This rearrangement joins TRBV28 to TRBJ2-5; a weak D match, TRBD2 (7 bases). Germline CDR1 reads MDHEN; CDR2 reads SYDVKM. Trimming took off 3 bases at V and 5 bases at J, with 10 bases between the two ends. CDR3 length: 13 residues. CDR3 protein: CASSFWGGETQYF. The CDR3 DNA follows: TGTGCCAGCAGTTTCTGGGGGGGCGAGACCCAGTACTTC.

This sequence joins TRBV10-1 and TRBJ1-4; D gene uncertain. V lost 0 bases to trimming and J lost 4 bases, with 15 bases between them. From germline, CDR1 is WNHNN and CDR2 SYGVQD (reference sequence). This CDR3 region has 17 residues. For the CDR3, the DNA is TGCGCCAGCAGTGAGTCTAAGGCAATGGTCCTTAATGAAAAACTGTTTTTT. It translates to CASSESKAMVLNEKLFF.

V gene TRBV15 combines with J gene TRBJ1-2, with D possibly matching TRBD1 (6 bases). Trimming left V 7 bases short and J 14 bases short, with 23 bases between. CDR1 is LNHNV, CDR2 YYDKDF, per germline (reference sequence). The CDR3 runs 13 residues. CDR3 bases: TGTGCCACCACCCACGGGACACGGTCTATCGAGACCTTC. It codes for CATTHGTRSIETF.